This TCR beta chain comes out of a study of T cells after yellow fever vaccination. Whole-study context: Any fraction with a low cell number was prepared using SMART-Seq v4 Ultra Low Input. Study-wide results and caveats: Subsequent booster samples again held most clones from primary vaccination (around 96% CD4, approximately 86% CD8). Clonotypes appearing in both CD4 and CD8 compartments existed, and their share was small.

MiXCR was run by TCRdb on the 5' RACE reads, yielding one entry per CDR3 protein. The top ten clones hold approximately 43% of a sample with 120,000 or so distinct CDR3 sequences, around 15% of them seen once. This clonotype was counted between two and nine times. The target antigen is unknown. V shed 2 bases and J shed 10 bases, with 15 bases lying between them. The CDR3 has 15 amino acids. Germline assignment: CDR1 MNHEY and CDR2 SMNVEV (reference sequence). This rearrangement joins TRBV27 to TRBJ1-6; D might be TRBD1 (6 bases). The source was CD8+ T cells sorted from PBMCs, collected 5 days after the yellow fever booster vaccination. The sequence came from a man aged 18 to 30 who received the YFV17D yellow fever vaccine. Here the CDR3 reads CASSLMSSDRSPLHF. Written as DNA, the CDR3 is TGTGCCAGCAGTTTAATGTCCTCGGACAGATCACCCCTCCACTTT.